The 20 T cell receptor beta chains below come from one sample, sequenced in a study of CD8+CD57+ T cells in acquired aplastic anemia. For CDR3 and TCR beta VDJ profiling, genomic DNA was the template used. MiXCR, run by TCRdb on the reads, gives a single entry per CDR3 protein. Altogether approximately 190,000 distinct CDR3 sequences are present, roughly half being singletons, with the ten largest covering 9.7%. Before being chosen for sequencing, patients had shown CD8+CD57+ cell expansion by flow cytometry. The material sequenced was sorted CD4+, CD8+, or CD8+CD57+ T cells (not recorded which) from PBMCs. The receptors come from a human donor with aplastic anemia.

This clonotype was detected ten times or more. The V gene is TRBV5-8, the J gene TRBJ2-7; D is ambiguous. Germline values: CDR1 SGHTS, CDR2 YDEGEE. Trimming took off 1 base at V and 5 bases at J, with 10 bases between the two ends. The CDR3 is 13 residues long. CDR3 in amino acids: CASSLFRGDEQYF. In DNA, the CDR3 is TGTGCCAGCAGCTTGTTCCGTGGGGACGAGCAGTACTTC.

This chain connects TRBV2 to TRBJ2-1, with D possibly matching TRBD1 (5 bases). The V gene lost 4 bases and the J gene lost 10 bases, with 17 bases spanning the gap. The germline gives CDR1 SNHLY, CDR2 FYNNEI. The CDR3 sequence is 14 residues long. The chain's CDR3 is CASSVGRELGEQFF. Written as DNA, the CDR3 is TGTGCCAGCAGTGTGGGCAGGGAACTTGGGGAGCAGTTCTTC.

V is TRBV7-8 and J is TRBJ2-7; D remains unclear. CDR1 and CDR2 from the germline V gene are SGHVS and FQNEAQ. The CDR3 loop spans 17 amino acids. The V end lost 5 bases, the J end lost 6 bases, and 26 bases lay between the germline ends. The CDR3 bases are TGTGCCAGCAGCAAGAGTCCGGTGGGTCAAATTCCTGGCGAGCAGTACTTC. It specifies CASSKSPVGQIPGEQYF.

The chain couples TRBV2 to TRBJ2-5, with D perhaps TRBD1 or TRBD2 (7 bases each). V was cut by 2 bases and J by 5 bases, with 15 bases left in between. The CDR3 is made up of 15 amino acids. CDR1 is SNHLY, CDR2 FYNNEI, per germline. CDR3 DNA: TGTGCCAGCAGTGAACAGGGGGGGGCCGGGGAGACCCAGTACTTC. Translated, it gives CASSEQGGAGETQYF.

The chain couples TRBV5-4 to TRBJ2-7, with D perhaps TRBD1 (6 bases). The germline CDR1 and CDR2 sequences are SGHNT and YYREEE (reference sequence). V lost 5 bases, J lost 5 bases, and 20 bases lay in between. The CDR3 is 15 residues long. CDR3 residues: CASSTEARGRDEQYF. The CDR3 region has the DNA TGTGCCAGCAGTACCGAGGCCAGGGGTCGGGACGAGCAGTACTTC.

This clonotype was seen many times. The V and J genes are TRBV7-2 and TRBJ2-1; 7 bases line up with TRBD1. CDR1 and CDR2 (germline): SGHTA, FQGNSA. V trimming: 5 bases; J trimming: 8 bases; junction bases outside the gene matches: 12. The CDR3 is made up of 15 amino acids. The CDR3 is CASSRGTVVWDEQFF. In DNA, the CDR3 is TGTGCCAGCAGCCGAGGGACAGTTGTCTGGGATGAGCAGTTCTTC.

This sequence joins TRBV15 and TRBJ1-4, with TRBD1 matching 9 bases. This CDR3 spans 17 amino acids. Per the germline V gene, CDR1 is LNHNV and CDR2 is YYDKDF (reference sequence). J was trimmed by 0 bases and V by 0 bases; bases with no gene match: 2. CDR3 nucleotide sequence: TGTGCCACCAGCAGAGAGGGACAGGGTGCAACTAATGAAAAACTGTTTTTT. Encoded protein: CATSREGQGATNEKLFF.

The chain couples TRBV19 to TRBJ2-7; no firm D call. Trimming removed 1 base from V and 5 bases from J, with 9 bases in between. This CDR3 comprises 13 residues. CDR1 LNHDA and CDR2 SQIVND come from the germline V gene (reference sequence). DNA of the CDR3: TGTGCCAGTAGTATAGGGAAGGGCAACGAGCAGTACTTC. Its protein product is CASSIGKGNEQYF.

This clonotype was seen more than once but under ten times. The chain joins TRBV30 to TRBJ1-3, with 7 bases aligning to TRBD1. Germline V gene sequence: CDR1 GTSNPN, CDR2 SVGIG (reference sequence). The CDR3 is 15 residues long. Germline trimming cut 5 bases from V and 8 bases from J; bases unmatched to any gene: 15. The chain's CDR3 is CAWSRTGPRGYTIYF. CDR3 sequence (DNA): TGTGCCTGGTCGAGGACAGGTCCTAGGGGCTACACCATATATTTT.

Turning to this clonotype: A clone one base away is much larger, so this may be a read error. This rearrangement joins TRBV18 to TRBJ2-5; maybe TRBD1 (6 bases). Germline assignment: CDR1 KGHSH and CDR2 LQKENI. The CDR3 length is 14 residues. Here the CDR3 DNA reads TGTGCCAGCCCACCGGGACAACTCCAAGAGACCCAGTACTTC. Translation gives CASPPGQLQETQYF.

The rearrangement links TRBV29-1 to TRBJ2-7, with 8 bases that match TRBD1. The CDR3 has 13 amino acids. Losses at the gene ends were 0 bases for V and 6 bases for J; bases not matched to a gene: 4. In germline, CDR1 is SQVTM, CDR2 ANQGSEA. The CDR3 loop reads CSVEEGRGREQYF. The CDR3 DNA is TGCAGCGTTGAAGAGGGCAGGGGGCGCGAGCAGTACTTC.

The chain has TRBV3-1 and TRBJ1-2, with a tentative D call TRBD1 (6 bases). V dropped 2 bases and J dropped 6 bases, with 7 bases sitting between them. This CDR3 region has 12 residues. Germline loops: CDR1 LGHDT, CDR2 YNNKEL (reference sequence). The CDR3 region is CASSQRGDGYTF. CDR3 nucleotide sequence: TGTGCCAGCAGCCAAAGGGGGGATGGCTACACCTTC.

This clonotype was seen only once. This chain links TRBV20-1 with TRBJ2-3; D call uncertain. V was pared by 3 bases and J by 6 bases, with 7 bases between. The CDR3 extends over 11 amino acids. Germline-derived CDR1 and CDR2 are DFQATT and SNEGSKA (reference sequence). CDR3 amino acids: CSASKGDTQYF. The CDR3 bases are TGCAGTGCTAGTAAAGGTGATACGCAGTATTTT.

There are many counts of this clonotype. The genes are TRBV20-1 and TRBJ2-7, with D perhaps matching TRBD2 (5 bases). Germline V gene data show CDR1 as DFQATT and CDR2 as SNEGSKA (reference sequence). Trimming removed 3 bases from V and 7 bases from J, with 10 bases in between. The length of the CDR3 is 11 residues. In DNA, the CDR3 is TGCAGTGCTAGGAGGGAATCTGAGCAGTACTTC. Protein: CSARRESEQYF.

The chain couples TRBV4-3 to TRBJ1-1; 9 positions match TRBD1. Germline V gene sequence: CDR1 LGHNA, CDR2 YSLEER. The CDR3 consists of 14 residues. The V gene end was trimmed by 7 bases and the J gene end by 6 bases; junction bases not matched to a gene: 9. This CDR3 is CASNQGTGWAEAFF. As DNA, the CDR3 is TGCGCCAGCAACCAGGGGACAGGGTGGGCTGAAGCTTTCTTT.

The CDR3 here is CSANQRGLYEQYF. The CDR3 DNA is TGCAGTGCTAACCAGCGGGGCCTTTACGAGCAGTACTTC. The genes are TRBV20-1 and TRBJ2-7; 7 positions match TRBD2. V dropped 4 bases and J dropped 4; count of bases not matched to a gene: 7. This CDR3 is built from 13 residues. In germline, CDR1 is DFQATT, CDR2 SNEGSKA (reference sequence).

This clonotype was seen repeatedly, ten times or more. The chain employs TRBV7-9 and TRBJ2-5, with D tentatively TRBD1 (6 bases). This CDR3 has 19 residues. Trimming shortened V by 3 bases and J by 2 bases, and 25 bases separated the two germline ends. Germline loops: CDR1 SEHNR, CDR2 FQNEAQ (reference sequence). The CDR3 sequence is CASSFWWGTPNVRQETQYF. The CDR3 coding sequence is TGTGCCAGCAGCTTTTGGTGGGGGACACCGAACGTACGACAAGAGACCCAGTACTTC.

As concerns this clonotype: At one of its ends the junction is not consistent with the germline gene, which may arise from a read error. The rearrangement joins TRBV11-2 to TRBJ2-3; 7 bases are a match to TRBD2. Germline CDR1 is SGHAT and CDR2 is FQNNGV. CDR3 size: 15 residues. CDR3 coding DNA: TGCGCCAGCAGCCCTTATGAGCGGGGATACAATGAGCAGTATTTT. Translation: CASSPYERGYNEQYF. The variable domain in full, with the rest retrieved from reference TRBV11-2 and TRBJ2-3, is EAGVAQSPRYKIIEKRQSVAFWCNPISGHATLYWYQQILGQGPKLLIQFQNNGVVDDSQLPKDRFSAERLKGVDSTLKIQPAKLEDSAVYLCASSPYERGYNEQYFGPGTRLTVL.

This sequence joins TRBV12-3 or TRBV12-4 and TRBJ1-2; D unresolved. This CDR3 is built from 12 residues. The V end lost 3 bases, the J end lost 7 bases, and 9 bases lay between the germline ends. CDR3 loop: CASSFVYSGYTF. DNA for the CDR3: TGTGCCAGCAGTTTTGTCTATAGTGGCTACACCTTC.

The sample holds a few counts of this clonotype. The J gene is TRBJ1-2, the V gene TRBV20-1; D unclear. CDR1 and CDR2 (germline): DFQATT, SNEGSKA (reference sequence). The CDR3 covers 11 residues. Trimming cost V 6 bases and J 1 base, with 6 bases left between them. CDR3: CSAGDNYGYTF. CDR3 in DNA: TGCAGTGCCGGGGATAACTATGGCTACACCTTC.